A single sample is the source of the 22 T cell receptor beta chains below, sequenced in a study of spatial heterogeneity in lung cancer. TCRdb re-called the 5' RACE reads through MiXCR, storing one row per CDR3 protein. The sample includes about 45,000 distinct CDR3 sequences, 12% seen only once; the top ten take 42%. Time point indicated: sample taken at primary tumor resection. Unsorted samples of tumor, nontumor lung or frozen PBMC had their whole RNA sequenced. Sequencing used PBMCs, obtained at surgery. All receptors come from a female donor with early-stage non-small cell lung cancer.

This clonotype was counted between two and nine times. CDR3 in amino acids: CASIPDPSTDTQYF. In nucleotides, the CDR3 is TGTGCCAGCATCCCTGATCCCAGCACAGATACGCAGTATTTT. The chain is built from TRBV7-2 and TRBJ2-3; D not resolved. Germline V gene data show CDR1 as SGHTA and CDR2 as FQGNSA. The CDR3 runs to 14 residues. V was trimmed by 7 bases and J by 0 bases, leaving 11 bases between them. Together with reference TRBV7-2 and TRBJ2-3, the CDR3 gives the full variable domain: GAGVSQSPSNKVTEKGKDVELRCDPISGHTALYWYRQSLGQGLEFLIYFQGNSAPDKSGLPSDRFSAERTGGSVSTLTIQRTQQEDSAVYLCASIPDPSTDTQYFGPGTRLTVL.

This clonotype has a count of ten or more. The chain couples TRBV9 to TRBJ1-1, with D unclear. Germline V CDR1 and CDR2: SGDLS, YYNGEE. This CDR3 is built from 15 residues. Trimming cost V 4 bases and J 4 bases, with 17 bases left between them. The CDR3 protein is CASSPTEGRITEAFF. The CDR3 DNA reads TGTGCCAGCAGCCCCACTGAAGGGAGGATCACTGAAGCTTTCTTT.

This rearrangement joins TRBV5-1 to TRBJ2-3, with D tentatively TRBD1 (6 bases). With 4 bases removed from V and 5 bases from J, the gap between germline ends came to 14 bases. In germline, CDR1 is SGHRS, CDR2 YFSETQ. There are 14 residues in the CDR3. The CDR3 DNA reads TGCGCCAGCAGCCCTGGACAGATACAAGATACGCAGTATTTT. This codes for CASSPGQIQDTQYF.

This clonotype was recorded a few times. This chain joins TRBV7-9 and TRBJ2-4; D uncertain. This CDR3 contains 18 residues. CDR1 and CDR2 from the germline V gene are SEHNR and FQNEAQ (reference sequence). Trimming left V 4 bases short and J 3 bases short, with 22 bases between. CDR3 region: CASSSRSGPKDGKNIQYF. In DNA form, the CDR3 reads TGTGCCAGCAGCTCACGTTCGGGTCCCAAGGATGGCAAAAACATTCAGTACTTC. Filled out from reference TRBV7-9 and TRBJ2-4, the complete variable domain reads DTGVSQNPRHKITKRGQNVTFRCDPISEHNRLYWYRQTLGQGPEFLTYFQNEAQLEKSRLLSDRFSAERPKGSFSTLEIQRTEQGDSAMYLCASSSRSGPKDGKNIQYFGAGTRLSVL.

This clonotype was counted only a few times. The J gene is TRBJ2-3, the V gene TRBV12-3 or TRBV12-4, with D perhaps matching TRBD1 (5 bases). The CDR3 is made up of 14 amino acids. V lost 5 bases, J lost 3 bases, and 12 bases lay in between. CDR3 protein: CASSGADGTDTQYF. The CDR3 nucleotides are TGTGCCAGCAGTGGGGCCGACGGGACAGATACGCAGTATTTT.

At least ten counts were recorded for this clonotype. The chain is built from TRBV19 and TRBJ2-7, with a possible D match to TRBD1 (6 bases). This CDR3 has 14 amino acids. V was pared by 6 bases and J by 0 bases, with 12 bases between. Germline loops: CDR1 LNHDA, CDR2 SQIVND (reference sequence). The DNA for the CDR3 is TGTGCCAGTAGCCCCCAGGGGAGCTCCTACGAGCAGTACTTC. Residues: CASSPQGSSYEQYF. Using reference TRBV19 and TRBJ2-7 for the parts outside the CDR3, the full variable domain is DGGITQSPKYLFRKEGQNVTLSCEQNLNHDAMYWYRQDPGQGLRLIYYSQIVNDFQKGDIAEGYSVSREKKESFPLTVTSAQKNPTAFYLCASSPQGSSYEQYFGPGTRLTVT.

This clonotype was seen ten or more times. The chain has TRBV20-1 and TRBJ1-5, with a tentative D call TRBD1 (5 bases). The CDR3 consists of 15 residues. The V gene lost 1 base and the J gene lost 7 bases, with 17 bases spanning the gap. Germline V gene sequence: CDR1 DFQATT, CDR2 SNEGSKA (reference sequence). CDR3 residues: CSARVGRAGGQPQHF. CDR3 DNA sequence: TGCAGTGCTAGAGTAGGCAGGGCTGGGGGACAGCCCCAGCATTTT.

This clonotype was counted between two and nine times. This chain links TRBV12-3 or TRBV12-4 with TRBJ1-3, with a tentative D call TRBD1 (5 bases). The CDR3 contains 15 residues. The germline V and J ends were trimmed by 2 bases and 3 bases, with 11 bases remaining between them. In DNA form, the CDR3 reads TGTGCCAGCAGTTTAATGGGGCCTGGTGGAAACACCATATATTTT. Translating it yields CASSLMGPGGNTIYF.

This clonotype was seen at least ten times. J is TRBJ1-5 and V is TRBV12-3 or TRBV12-4; weak D call: TRBD1 (6 bases). V gave up 1 base and J gave up 6 bases, with 10 bases separating them. The CDR3 covers 14 residues. DNA for the CDR3: TGTGCCAGCAGTTTAGTGGCAGGGGCTCAGCCCCAGCATTTT. This encodes CASSLVAGAQPQHF.

This clonotype has only a few counts. The rearrangement links TRBV5-1 to TRBJ2-2; 8 nucleotides align to TRBD2. Germline lookup yields CDR1 SGHRS and CDR2 YFSETQ. This CDR3 is built from 16 residues. V was pared by 4 bases and J by 3 bases, with 8 bases of the junction left unmatched. The CDR3 sequence is CASSPAVAGHTGELFF. The DNA of the CDR3 is TGCGCCAGCAGCCCGGCTGTAGCGGGGCACACCGGGGAGCTGTTTTTT.

The sample holds one count of this clonotype. This CDR3 fails to terminate in the conserved phenylalanine or tryptophan, so it likely reflects a read error. The rearrangement joins TRBV29-1 to TRBJ2-2; 12 bases agree with TRBD2. J lost 9 bases, V lost 1 base, and 9 bases had no gene match. The CDR3 has 16 residues. Germline V gene sequence: CDR1 SQVTM, CDR2 ANQGSEA. The CDR3 spells CSVEGTRTSGVRELFS. The CDR3 DNA reads TGCAGCGTTGAAGGAACCCGGACTAGCGGGGTCAGGGAGCTGTTTTCT.

In this sample, this clonotype turned up many times. The chain carries TRBV20-1 and TRBJ1-2, with TRBD1 as a possible D gene (5 bases). In germline, CDR1 is DFQATT, CDR2 SNEGSKA (reference sequence). V gave up 1 base and J gave up 4 bases, with 16 bases separating them. The CDR3 has 15 amino acids. DNA for the CDR3: TGCAGTGCTAGAGCGGGGCTGCAGGGAACCTATGGCTACACCTTC. Amino acid sequence: CSARAGLQGTYGYTF.

Only a few counts were recorded for this clonotype. The V gene is TRBV30, the J gene TRBJ2-6; 7 bases match TRBD2. Unmatched junction bases numbered 1, after V lost 0 bases and J lost 2 bases. Germline loops: CDR1 GTSNPN, CDR2 SVGIG (reference sequence). The CDR3 runs 15 residues. The chain's CDR3 is CAWSVAGPGANVLTF. The CDR3 DNA is TGTGCCTGGAGTGTAGCGGGACCTGGGGCCAACGTCCTGACTTTC.

The sample holds a few counts of this clonotype. V is TRBV21-1 and J is TRBJ2-7; the table's D gene call, TRBD1, was not cross checked with the DNA. TRBV21-1 is termed a pseudogene. The CDR3 covers 17 residues. CDR3 sequence (DNA): TGTGCCAGCAGCAAAACCCTCCGGGGGGGCGACTCCTACGAGCAGTACTTC. Translated, it gives CASSKTLRGGDSYEQYF.

The chain links TRBV19 to TRBJ1-2; 7 positions match TRBD1. The germline V gene encodes CDR1 LNHDA and CDR2 SQIVND (reference sequence). With V trimmed by 7 bases and J by 7 bases, 6 bases remained unmatched. This CDR3 spans 12 amino acids. The DNA of the CDR3 is TGTGCCAGTAAGGGGGCAGGGCCTGGCTACACCTTC. Translation gives CASKGAGPGYTF.

The chain employs TRBV6-6 and TRBJ1-3; TRBD1 matches at 7 bases. The germline gives CDR1 MNHNY, CDR2 SVGAGI (reference sequence). The length of the CDR3 is 16 residues. V shed 7 bases and J 2 bases; nucleotides not matched to a gene: 11. The CDR3 nucleotides read TGTGCCAGCAAAGCGAGGGACAGTTCTACTGGAAACACCATATATTTT. Residues: CASKARDSSTGNTIYF.

This clonotype has only a few counts. This rearrangement joins TRBV12-3 or TRBV12-4 to TRBJ2-3; D ambiguous. The germline V and J ends were trimmed by 3 bases and 7 bases, with 14 bases remaining between them. CDR3 size: 14 residues. The CDR3 sequence is CASSLGLKGNTQYF. Here the CDR3 DNA reads TGTGCCAGCAGTTTGGGTCTAAAAGGGAATACGCAGTATTTT.

The chain uses TRBV7-2 and TRBJ2-5; possibly TRBD1 or TRBD2 for D (5 bases each). The germline V and J ends were trimmed by 4 bases and 0 bases, with 9 bases remaining between them. The V gene's germline CDR1 is SGHTA and CDR2 FQGNSA. CDR3 length equals 14 residues. The CDR3 DNA follows: TGTGCCAGCAGCTCCGGGACCCACCAAGAGACCCAGTACTTC. It is translated as CASSSGTHQETQYF.

The table lists this clonotype with a few counts. V gene TRBV21-1 combines with J gene TRBJ1-1. TRBV21-1 is given as a pseudogene. The CDR3 runs to 15 residues. CDR3 amino acids: CASSKERLLNTEAFF. Here the CDR3 DNA reads TGTGCCAGCAGCAAAGAGAGGCTCTTGAACACTGAAGCTTTCTTT.

The chain couples TRBV24-1 to TRBJ1-1; D gene ambiguous. CDR3 length: 13 amino acids. Deletions cut 11 bases from V and 3 bases from J, with 15 bases between. Germline CDR1 and CDR2: KGHDR and SFDVKD. The CDR3 DNA reads TGTGCCAGCAGGAACATACGGTACACTGAAGCTTTCTTT. Its protein is CASRNIRYTEAFF.

Regarding this clonotype: Germline is not matched at one junction end, which may reflect a read error. J is TRBJ2-7 and V is TRBV7-9; D gene uncertain. The CDR3 is 13 amino acids. Germline CDR1 reads SEHNR; CDR2 reads FQNEAQ (reference sequence). Here the CDR3 DNA reads TGTGCCAGCAGCTCCGGTCGGTCCTTCGAGCAGTACTTC. It encodes CASSSGRSFEQYF.

This clonotype was detected many times. The rearrangement links TRBV7-3 to TRBJ1-1, with TRBD1 as a possible D gene (5 bases). Trimming took 6 bases from V and 2 from J, leaving 10 bases between them. The CDR3 is 13 residues long. Germline V gives CDR1 SGHTA, CDR2 FQGTGA. CDR3 in amino acids: CASRGGGNTEAFF. The CDR3 DNA follows: TGTGCCAGCAGGGGCGGGGGAAACACTGAAGCTTTCTTT.